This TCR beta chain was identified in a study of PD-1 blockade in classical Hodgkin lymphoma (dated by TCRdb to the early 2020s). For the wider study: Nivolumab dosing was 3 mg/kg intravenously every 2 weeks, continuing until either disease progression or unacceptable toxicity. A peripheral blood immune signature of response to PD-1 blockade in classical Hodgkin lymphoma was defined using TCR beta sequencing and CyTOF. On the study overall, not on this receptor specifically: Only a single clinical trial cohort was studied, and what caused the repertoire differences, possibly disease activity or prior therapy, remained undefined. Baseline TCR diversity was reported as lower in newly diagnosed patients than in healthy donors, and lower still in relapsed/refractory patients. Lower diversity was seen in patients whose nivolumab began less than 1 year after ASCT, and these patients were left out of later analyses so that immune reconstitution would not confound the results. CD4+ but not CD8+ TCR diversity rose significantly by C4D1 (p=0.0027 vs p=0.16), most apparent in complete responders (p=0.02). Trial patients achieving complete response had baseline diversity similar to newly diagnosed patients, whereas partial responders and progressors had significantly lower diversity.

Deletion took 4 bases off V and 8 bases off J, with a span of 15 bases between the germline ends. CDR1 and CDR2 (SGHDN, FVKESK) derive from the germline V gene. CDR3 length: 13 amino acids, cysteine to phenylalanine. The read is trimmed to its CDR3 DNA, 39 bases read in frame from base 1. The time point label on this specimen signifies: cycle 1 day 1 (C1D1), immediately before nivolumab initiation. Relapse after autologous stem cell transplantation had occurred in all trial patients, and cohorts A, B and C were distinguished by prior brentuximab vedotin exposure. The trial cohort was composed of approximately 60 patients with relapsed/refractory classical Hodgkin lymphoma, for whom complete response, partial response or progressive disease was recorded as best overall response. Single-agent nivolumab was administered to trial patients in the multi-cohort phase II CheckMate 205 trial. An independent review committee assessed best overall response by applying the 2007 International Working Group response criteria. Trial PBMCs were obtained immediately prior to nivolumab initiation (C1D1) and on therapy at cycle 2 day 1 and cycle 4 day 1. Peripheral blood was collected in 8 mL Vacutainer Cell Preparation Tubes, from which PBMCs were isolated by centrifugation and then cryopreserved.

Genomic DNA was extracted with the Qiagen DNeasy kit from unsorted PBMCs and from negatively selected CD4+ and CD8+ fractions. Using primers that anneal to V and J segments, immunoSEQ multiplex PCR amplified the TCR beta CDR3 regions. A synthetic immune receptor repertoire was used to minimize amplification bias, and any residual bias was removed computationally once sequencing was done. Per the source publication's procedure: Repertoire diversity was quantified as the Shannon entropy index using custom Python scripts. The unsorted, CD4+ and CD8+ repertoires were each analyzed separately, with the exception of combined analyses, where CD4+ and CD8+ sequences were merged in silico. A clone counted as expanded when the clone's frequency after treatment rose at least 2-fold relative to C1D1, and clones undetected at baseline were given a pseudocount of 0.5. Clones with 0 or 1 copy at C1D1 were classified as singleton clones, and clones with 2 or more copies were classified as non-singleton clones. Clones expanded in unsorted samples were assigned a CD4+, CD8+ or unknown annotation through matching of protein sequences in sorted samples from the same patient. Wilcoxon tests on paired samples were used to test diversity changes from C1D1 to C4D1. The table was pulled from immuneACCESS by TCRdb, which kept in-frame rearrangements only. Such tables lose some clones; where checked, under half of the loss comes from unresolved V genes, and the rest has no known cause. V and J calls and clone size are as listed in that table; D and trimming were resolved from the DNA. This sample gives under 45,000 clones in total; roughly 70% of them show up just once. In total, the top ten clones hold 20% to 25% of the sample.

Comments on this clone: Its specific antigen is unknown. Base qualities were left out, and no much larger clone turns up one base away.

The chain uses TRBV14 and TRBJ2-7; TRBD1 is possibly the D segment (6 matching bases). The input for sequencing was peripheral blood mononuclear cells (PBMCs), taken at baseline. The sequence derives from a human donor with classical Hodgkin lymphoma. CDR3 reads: CASSPDQGGKQYF. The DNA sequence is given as TGTGCCAGCAGCCCAGACCAAGGGGGAAAGCAGTACTTC.